Following are 23 T cell receptor beta chains from one sample sequenced in a study of regulatory T cells in long-lasting Graves disease. Sequencing libraries for TCR beta were prepared with iRepertoire HTBI primers and Arm-PCR of CDR3 regions. TCRdb re-analysed the multiplex PCR reads in MiXCR, keeping a single row per CDR3 protein. The repertoire holds a few hundred thousand distinct CDR3 sequences, with 20% to 25% as singletons. Stated time point: persistent/refractory GD, antithyroid drugs over 5 years with positive TRAb. RNA extracted from PBMCs served as the sequencing template. The sequencing used peripheral blood mononuclear cells (PBMCs), collected when the disease was refractory, from a patient treated with antithyroid drugs. Receptors originate from a woman aged 40 to 55 with Graves disease.

This clonotype appeared a few times. The V call is TRBV4-2, the J call TRBJ1-6; D is unclear. Germline lookup yields CDR1 LGHNA and CDR2 YNFKEQ. Trimming stripped 2 bases from V and 14 bases from J, with 13 bases between. The CDR3 has 13 amino acids. As DNA, the CDR3 is TGTGCCAGCAGCCAACGAGATGCAGGTTCCCTCCACTTT. Its protein is CASSQRDAGSLHF.

This clonotype was detected ten times or more. The chain recombines TRBV3-1 with TRBJ1-6; D not resolved. The CDR3 has 16 amino acids. V lost 4 bases and J 5 bases, leaving 15 bases between the germline ends. Germline assignment: CDR1 LGHDT and CDR2 YNNKEL (reference sequence). In DNA form, the CDR3 reads TGTGCCAGCAGCCGCACCTCACCCCGGGATAATTCACCCCTCCACTTT. It yields the protein CASSRTSPRDNSPLHF.

This clonotype has at least ten counts. V is TRBV2 and J is TRBJ1-3; D perhaps matches TRBD1 (6 bases). This CDR3 contains 14 residues. The germline V gene encodes CDR1 SNHLY and CDR2 FYNNEI. Between the trimmed V and J ends, which lost 4 bases and 3 bases, there was a span of 10 bases. In DNA form, the CDR3 reads TGTGCCAGCAGTGTCGGGGGCTTTGGAAACACCATATATTTT. Its protein is CASSVGGFGNTIYF.

The genes are TRBV10-3 and TRBJ2-7; D possibly matches TRBD1 or TRBD2 (5 bases each). The CDR3 consists of 14 residues. Trimming left V 6 bases short and J 2 bases short, with 14 bases between. Per germline, CDR1 ENHRY and CDR2 SYGVKD. The CDR3 region has the DNA TGTGCCATCAGCGCTTTGGGGGATCCCTACGAGCAGTACTTC. Its translation: CAISALGDPYEQYF.

This clonotype has just one count. A far bigger clonotype differs at one base, so this is likely a read error. The J gene is TRBJ1-1, the V gene TRBV2; possible D gene TRBD1, 5 bases. CDR3 length: 14 residues. Germline CDR1 SNHLY, CDR2 FYNNEI. CDR3: CASSWTPFGTEASF. CDR3 coding DNA: TGTGCCAGCAGCTGGACACCCTTCGGCACTGAAGCTTCCTTT.

This clonotype was seen more than once but under ten times. The chain has TRBV19 and TRBJ1-1; the match to TRBD1 covers 7 bases. Germline trimming cut 5 bases from V and 7 bases from J; bases unmatched to any gene: 7. Germline CDR1 is LNHDA and CDR2 is SQIVND (reference sequence). The CDR3 is 13 amino acids. CDR3 protein: CASSRTGVGEAFF. DNA for the CDR3: TGTGCCAGTAGTCGCACAGGGGTAGGTGAAGCTTTCTTT. Full variable domain (missing parts from reference TRBV19 and TRBJ1-1): DGGITQSPKYLFRKEGQNVTLSCEQNLNHDAMYWYRQDPGQGLRLIYYSQIVNDFQKGDIAEGYSVSREKKESFPLTVTSAQKNPTAFYLCASSRTGVGEAFFGQGTRLTVV.

The V gene is TRBV5-4, the J gene TRBJ2-7; D might be TRBD2 (5 bases). Germline CDR1 is SGHNT and CDR2 is YYREEE (reference sequence). Trimming cost V 1 base and J 7 bases, with 36 bases left between them. The CDR3 consists of 21 residues. CDR3 loop: CASSLTREPERLRVTVSEQYF. As DNA, the CDR3 is TGTGCCAGCAGCTTGACTAGGGAGCCGGAGCGGTTGAGGGTCACCGTGAGTGAGCAGTACTTC.

In this sample, this clonotype turned up many times. DNA for the CDR3: TGTGCCAGCAGTGTTTATACGGTCGACATTCAGTACTTC. It yields the protein CASSVYTVDIQYF. The genes are TRBV2 and TRBJ2-4; D is uncertain. The ends were cut back, 4 bases at V and 8 bases at J, with 12 bases in the middle. The CDR3 spans 13 residues. The germline CDR1 and CDR2 sequences are SNHLY and FYNNEI. Combining the CDR3 with reference TRBV2 and TRBJ2-4 gives the whole variable domain EPEVTQTPSHQVTQMGQEVILRCVPISNHLYFYWYRQILGQKVEFLVSFYNNEISEKSEIFDDQFSVERPDGSNFTLKIRSTKLEDSAMYFCASSVYTVDIQYFGAGTRLSVL.

The chain uses TRBV28 and TRBJ2-1; 9 nucleotides line up with TRBD2. The CDR3 has 14 residues. The germline V gene has CDR1 MDHEN and CDR2 SYDVKM. V gave up 5 bases and J gave up 6 bases; unmatched junction bases: 5. This CDR3 is CASSRREGRNEQFF. CDR3 DNA: TGTGCCAGCAGTAGGCGGGAGGGCCGCAATGAGCAGTTCTTC.

The chain uses TRBV4-2 and TRBJ2-1, with 7 nucleotides matching TRBD2. Germline assignment: CDR1 LGHNA and CDR2 YNFKEQ. This CDR3 has 16 residues. V gave up 5 bases and J gave up 5 bases; unmatched junction bases: 12. The CDR3 DNA follows: TGTGCCAGCAGCAAAAGTGGGGGGGGAGGGAACAATGAGCAGTTCTTC. Translation gives CASSKSGGGGNNEQFF.

This clonotype was recorded at least ten times. The chain couples TRBV18 to TRBJ2-7; no clear D gene. V shed 3 bases and J shed 4 bases, with 7 bases lying between them. The CDR3 extends over 12 amino acids. The germline V gene encodes CDR1 KGHSH and CDR2 LQKENI. CDR3 DNA: TGTGCCAGCTCACCCGACTGGTACGAGCAGTACTTC. As protein: CASSPDWYEQYF.

This clonotype has a count of ten or more. This chain joins TRBV5-1 and TRBJ1-1; 9 positions agree with TRBD1. V shed 2 bases, J shed 5 bases, and the junction held 4 bases outside the gene matches. In germline, CDR1 is SGHRS, CDR2 YFSETQ. CDR3 length equals 14 residues. CDR3 sequence (DNA): TGCGCCAGCAGCTTTACAGGGGGCGAAACTGAAGCTTTCTTT. Its protein is CASSFTGGETEAFF.

Regarding this clonotype: It may be a read error: a sequence one base away is much more abundant. The J gene is TRBJ2-1, the V gene TRBV11-2, with D maybe TRBD2 (6 bases). CDR3 size: 12 residues. Germline lookup yields CDR1 SGHAT and CDR2 FQNNGV. V was cut by 8 bases and J by 1 base, with 6 bases left in between. Here the CDR3 DNA reads TGTGCCAGCGGGACTTCCTACAATGAGCAGTTCTTC. This translates into CASGTSYNEQFF.

This clonotype was detected many times. The CDR3, as DNA: TGTGCCAGCAGTGCGGGCTACGAGCAGTACTTC. Residues: CASSAGYEQYF. The V call is TRBV2, the J call TRBJ2-7; D unresolved. V gave up 4 bases and J gave up 3 bases, with 4 bases separating them. Per the germline V gene, CDR1 is SNHLY and CDR2 is FYNNEI. This CDR3 contains 11 residues.

V usage is TRBV11-2 and J usage is TRBJ2-1; TRBD2 is a possible D gene (5 bases). V lost 5 bases to trimming and J lost 6 bases, with 11 bases between them. This CDR3 contains 13 residues. Germline V lookup: CDR1 SGHAT, CDR2 FQNNGV. The CDR3 loop reads CASSNDAGNEQFF. The CDR3 bases are TGTGCCAGCAGCAACGACGCGGGCAATGAGCAGTTCTTC.

This clonotype was recorded many times. CDR3 nucleotides: TGTGCCAGCAGCACTCTAAGGTTGACCGGGGAGCTGTTTTTT. Translated: CASSTLRLTGELFF. The gene calls are TRBV7-6 and TRBJ2-2, with unresolved D. This CDR3 has 14 residues. Trimming pared 5 bases from V and 5 bases from J, leaving 12 bases between. Germline V CDR1 and CDR2: SGHVS, FNYEAQ. The full variable domain, its missing parts supplied by reference TRBV7-6 and TRBJ2-2, is GAGVSQSPRYKVTKRGQDVALRCDPISGHVSLYWYRQALGQGPEFLTYFNYEAQQDKSGLPNDRFSAERPEGSISTLTIQRTEQRDSAMYRCASSTLRLTGELFFGEGSRLTVL.

This chain links TRBV30 with TRBJ1-4; tentatively, D is TRBD1 (6 bases). V lost 1 base to trimming and J lost 8 bases, with 17 bases between them. Germline CDR1 and CDR2: GTSNPN and SVGIG (reference sequence). The CDR3 consists of 15 residues. The CDR3 sequence is CAWSATWGAPEKLFF. The CDR3 region has the DNA TGTGCCTGGAGTGCCACGTGGGGGGCGCCCGAAAAACTGTTTTTT.

CDR3 residues: CASSLRQGEKYGYTF. In nucleotides, the CDR3 is TGCGCCAGCAGCTTAAGACAGGGGGAGAAGTATGGCTACACCTTC. The chain joins TRBV5-1 to TRBJ1-2; 9 bases are a match to TRBD1. Germline CDR1 and CDR2: SGHRS and YFSETQ. The V segment lost 2 bases and the J segment 5 bases; nucleotides outside the gene matches: 7. The CDR3 is 15 residues long.

The rearrangement links TRBV6-5 to TRBJ2-2; D gene unclear. This CDR3 spans 16 amino acids. V gave up 0 bases and J gave up 4 bases, with 12 bases separating them. The germline V gene encodes CDR1 MNHEY and CDR2 SVGAGI. CDR3 coding DNA: TGTGCCAGCAGTTACTCTATCCTGAAGGGCACCGGGGAGCTGTTTTTT. Its translation is CASSYSILKGTGELFF.

J is TRBJ2-5 and V is TRBV27; TRBD2 matches 8 bases. The CDR3 contains 15 residues. Germline CDR1 and CDR2: MNHEY and SMNVEV (reference sequence). The V gene end was trimmed by 2 bases and the J gene end by 4 bases; junction bases not matched to a gene: 6. The CDR3 loop is CASSLKGLGLETQYF. CDR3 DNA: TGTGCCAGCAGTTTAAAGGGACTAGGCCTAGAGACCCAGTACTTC.

The chain uses TRBV19 and TRBJ1-1; D remains unclear. Germline V gives CDR1 LNHDA, CDR2 SQIVND (reference sequence). V lost 5 bases and J 0 bases, leaving 13 bases between the germline ends. CDR3 size: 15 residues. The CDR3 is CASSQVSELNTEAFF. DNA for the CDR3: TGTGCCAGTAGTCAGGTCTCAGAGCTGAACACTGAAGCTTTCTTT. The full variable domain, in which reference TRBV19 and TRBJ1-1 provide the parts outside the CDR3, is DGGITQSPKYLFRKEGQNVTLSCEQNLNHDAMYWYRQDPGQGLRLIYYSQIVNDFQKGDIAEGYSVSREKKESFPLTVTSAQKNPTAFYLCASSQVSELNTEAFFGQGTRLTVV.

This clonotype was seen many times. The chain has TRBV7-2 and TRBJ2-6; tentatively, D is TRBD1 (5 bases). V gave up 0 bases and J gave up 0 bases, with 15 bases separating them. The CDR3 consists of 19 residues. Germline V gene data show CDR1 as SGHTA and CDR2 as FQGNSA. The CDR3 DNA is TGTGCCAGCAGCTTAGCGCGTGTCACAGGCAACTCTGGGGCCAACGTCCTGACTTTC. Translated, it gives CASSLARVTGNSGANVLTF. The whole variable domain, remainder taken from reference TRBV7-2 and TRBJ2-6, is GAGVSQSPSNKVTEKGKDVELRCDPISGHTALYWYRQSLGQGLEFLIYFQGNSAPDKSGLPSDRFSAERTGGSVSTLTIQRTQQEDSAVYLCASSLARVTGNSGANVLTFGAGSRLTVL.

Comment on this clonotype: One end of the junction varies from germline; a read error may be responsible. This chain joins TRBV11-2 and TRBJ2-7; D is unclear. CDR1 is SGHAT and CDR2 is FQNNGV in the germline V gene. The CDR3 is 13 amino acids. The CDR3 protein is CASSQDRYYEQYF. The CDR3 coding sequence is TGCGCCAGCAGCCAAGACCGGTACTACGAGCAGTACTTC.